Following are 5 T cell receptor beta chains from one sample sequenced in a study of cytomegalovirus exposure and HLA in healthy donors. Researchers ran the PCR with 60 Vbeta and 13 Jbeta primers. TCRdb's table, derived via immunoSEQ multiplex PCR, lists solely in-frame clones and lacks some. This sample carries about 130,000 clones, 82% of them seen once, and the ten largest clones take roughly 1.2%. The specimen was PBMCs. These receptors came from a boy between 10 and 17 years old in good health and CMV-seronegative.

V and J are TRBV2 and TRBJ1-2, with 9 bases that match TRBD1. From germline, CDR1 is SNHLY and CDR2 FYNNEI. The CDR3 is 17 amino acids. J gave up 4 bases and V 6 bases, and 15 bases lay outside the gene matches. In DNA, the CDR3 is TGTGCCAGCAGCTTACGGAACCGGGACAGGGCTGTCTATGGCTACACCTTC. Protein sequence: CASSLRNRDRAVYGYTF.

The chain couples TRBV7-2 to TRBJ1-2, with D tentatively TRBD1 (5 bases). The germline V gene encodes CDR1 SGHTA and CDR2 FQGNSA. The length of the CDR3 is 12 residues. Between the trimmed V and J ends, which lost 3 bases and 7 bases, there was a span of 9 bases. Written as DNA, the CDR3 is TGTGCCAGCAGCTTCTCGGGACTTGGCTACACCTTC. Translated: CASSFSGLGYTF.

The CDR3 spells CASSLERENQETQYF. The CDR3 coding sequence is TGTGCCAGCAGTTTAGAGCGGGAGAACCAAGAGACCCAGTACTTC. The chain uses TRBV27 and TRBJ2-5; 8 bases align to TRBD2. The CDR3 runs 15 residues. Germline trimming cut 2 bases from V and 0 bases from J; bases unmatched to any gene: 2. CDR1 MNHEY and CDR2 SMNVEV come from the germline V gene (reference sequence).

The chain has TRBV29-1 and TRBJ2-2; D is unresolved. Germline loops: CDR1 SQVTM, CDR2 ANQGSEA. The CDR3 totals 12 residues. V was pared by 7 bases and J by 1 base, with 7 bases between. The CDR3 protein is CSALRNTGELFF. The CDR3 bases are TGCAGCGCATTGCGGAACACCGGGGAGCTGTTTTTT.

The chain is built from TRBV2 and TRBJ1-2; the D gene is possibly TRBD1 (5 bases). The ends were cut back, 6 bases at V and 4 bases at J, with 15 bases in the middle. This CDR3 contains 14 residues. CDR1 and CDR2 from the germline V gene are SNHLY and FYNNEI. As DNA, the CDR3 is TGTGCCAGCAGACCGGGGGGAACTGGCTATGGCTACACCTTC. It is translated as CASRPGGTGYGYTF.